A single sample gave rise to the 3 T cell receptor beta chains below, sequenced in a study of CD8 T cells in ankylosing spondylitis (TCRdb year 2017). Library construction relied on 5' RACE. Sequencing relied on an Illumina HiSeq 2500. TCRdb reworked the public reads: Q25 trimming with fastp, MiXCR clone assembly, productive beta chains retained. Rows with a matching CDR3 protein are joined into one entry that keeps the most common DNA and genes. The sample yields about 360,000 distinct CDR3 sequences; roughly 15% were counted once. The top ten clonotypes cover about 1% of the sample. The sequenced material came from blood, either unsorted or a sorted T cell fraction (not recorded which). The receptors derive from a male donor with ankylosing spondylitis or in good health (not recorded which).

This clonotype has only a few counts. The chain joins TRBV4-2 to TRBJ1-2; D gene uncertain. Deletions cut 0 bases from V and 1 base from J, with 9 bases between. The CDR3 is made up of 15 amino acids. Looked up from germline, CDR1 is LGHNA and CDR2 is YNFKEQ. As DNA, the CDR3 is TGTGCCAGCAGCCAAGATTCATCGGATAACTATGGCTACACCTTC. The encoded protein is CASSQDSSDNYGYTF.

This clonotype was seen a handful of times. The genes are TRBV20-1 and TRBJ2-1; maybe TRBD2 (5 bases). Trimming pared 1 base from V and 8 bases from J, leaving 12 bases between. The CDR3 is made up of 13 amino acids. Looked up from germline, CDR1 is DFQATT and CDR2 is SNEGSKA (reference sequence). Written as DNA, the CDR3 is TGCAGTGCTAGAGGGGATAGCGACGATGAGCAGTTCTTC. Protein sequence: CSARGDSDDEQFF.

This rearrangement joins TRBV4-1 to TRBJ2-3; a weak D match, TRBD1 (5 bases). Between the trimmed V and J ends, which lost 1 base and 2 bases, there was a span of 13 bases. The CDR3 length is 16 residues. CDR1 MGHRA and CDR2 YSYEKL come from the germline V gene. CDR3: CASSQASQGFTDTQYF. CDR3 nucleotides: TGCGCCAGCAGCCAAGCAAGTCAGGGCTTCACAGATACGCAGTATTTT.